This TCR beta chain came from a study of blood T cell repertoires in COVID-19. Study overall: From T cells, B-cell-depleted T cells, or PBMCs came the material, which was cDNA or gDNA.

Living in about two dozen US areas, the participants were between roughly 18 and 90 years of age. Cohorts were determined from participant-reported clinical history. Profiling relied on immunoSEQ multiplex PCR, and the TCRdb table lists in-frame clones only, not all of them. The sample shows 250,000 to 300,000 clones, around 89% of them seen only once. Germline values: CDR1 SEHNR, CDR2 FQNEAQ (reference sequence). Trimming stripped 1 base from V and 5 bases from J, with 16 bases between. The length of the CDR3 is 16 residues. Source material: PBMCs or T cells enriched from blood (not recorded which). V usage is TRBV7-9 and J usage is TRBJ2-3; D ambiguous. The receptor was derived from a man in his forties who had recovered from COVID-19. Here the CDR3 DNA reads TGTGCCAGCAGCTTAGGCGTGGGCCTTAGAAAAGATACGCAGTATTTT. As protein: CASSLGVGLRKDTQYF. The full variable domain, completed using reference TRBV7-9 and TRBJ2-3, is DTGVSQNPRHKITKRGQNVTFRCDPISEHNRLYWYRQTLGQGPEFLTYFQNEAQLEKSRLLSDRFSAERPKGSFSTLEIQRTEQGDSAMYLCASSLGVGLRKDTQYFGPGTRLTVL.